These T cell receptor beta chains were read from a single sample in a study of blood T cell repertoires in COVID-19. The table came from immunoSEQ multiplex PCR; TCRdb's copy has only in-frame clones and leaves some out. The table records 200,000 or so clones, roughly 85% of them present only once. Sequenced input: PBMCs or T cells enriched from blood (not recorded which). The receptor set was obtained from a man between 25 and 39 years old who had recovered from COVID-19. CDR3s include the opening cysteine and the closing phenylalanine or tryptophan. A D gene is named only where the DNA matches it firmly. Clone size is shown for a subset of rows, as once, few, many or a class of expanded clone.

clone_size | j_call | v_call | d_call | cdr3_aa | cdr3_nt
once | TRBJ2-3 | TRBV19 | NA | CASSIGQARSDTQYF | TGTGCCAGTAGTATAGGTCAGGCCCGCTCGGATACGCAGTATTTT
NA | TRBJ2-7 | TRBV6-5 | TRBD2 | CASTRGGLSEQYF | TGTGCCAGCACTCGGGGGGGGCTTAGCGAGCAGTACTTC
NA | TRBJ1-2 | TRBV6-5 | TRBD1 | CASTLRQGYGYTF | TGTGCCAGCACCCTTCGACAGGGGTATGGCTACACCTTC
NA | TRBJ2-1 | TRBV10-3 | TRBD2 | CAIAREGTYNEQFF | TGTGCCATTGCGCGGGAGGGCACCTACAATGAGCAGTTCTTC
NA | TRBJ1-6 | TRBV30 | TRBD1 | CAWKRDRDPPLHF | TGTGCCTGGAAGCGGGACAGGGATCCACCCCTCCACTTT
many | TRBJ2-3 | TRBV4-2 | NA | CASSYRQGTDTQYF | TGTGCCAGCAGCTATAGACAGGGCACAGATACGCAGTATTTT
NA | TRBJ2-7 | TRBV19 | TRBD2 | CASSIDRVARGASYEQYF | TGTGCCAGTAGTATAGATCGTGTTGCGCGGGGGGCCTCCTACGAGCAGTACTTC
NA | TRBJ1-2 | TRBV5-1 | NA | CASSSGEGYGYTF | TGCGCCAGCAGCTCAGGGGAGGGCTATGGCTACACCTTC
NA | TRBJ1-6 | TRBV28 | TRBD1 | CASRYPGQGADSPLHF | TGTGCCAGCAGATACCCGGGACAGGGGGCGGATTCACCCCTCCACTTT
NA | TRBJ2-7 | TRBV29-1 | TRBD1 | CSSSRDRGSEQYF | TGCAGCTCGAGCCGGGACAGGGGATCCGAGCAGTACTTC
NA | TRBJ1-1 | TRBV11-2 | NA | CASSLDHRGGNTEAFF | TGTGCCAGCAGCTTAGATCATCGGGGTGGGAACACTGAAGCTTTCTTT
NA | TRBJ2-7 | TRBV6-5 | TRBD2 | CASRASSGSSYEQYF | TGTGCCAGCAGGGCCTCTAGCGGGAGCTCCTACGAGCAGTACTTC
few | TRBJ1-3 | TRBV6-5 | NA | CASSYSPTTLGNTIYF | NA
NA | TRBJ1-2 | TRBV4-3 | NA | CASSQEAGYGYTF | TGCGCCAGCAGCCAAGAAGCGGGTTATGGCTACACCTTC
NA | TRBJ1-5 | TRBV28 | NA | CASSLKPGGGYSNQPQHF | TGTGCCAGCAGTTTAAAACCGGGAGGTGGGTATAGCAATCAGCCCCAGCATTTT
NA | TRBJ1-4 | TRBV24-1 | TRBD1 | CATSDAGTGGEKLFF | TGTGCCACCAGTGATGCCGGGACAGGGGGTGAAAAACTGTTTTTT
NA | TRBJ2-7 | TRBV6-5 | NA | CATQEPVTYEQYF | TGTGCCACCCAAGAGCCGGTTACCTACGAGCAGTACTTC
NA | TRBJ1-2 | TRBV7-2 | NA | CASSLGQNNYGYTF | TGTGCCAGCAGCTTAGGGCAGAACAACTATGGCTACACCTTC
NA | TRBJ1-2 | TRBV28 | NA | CASRPDLDGYTF | TGTGCCAGCAGACCAGACTTGGATGGCTACACCTTC
once | TRBJ1-3 | TRBV28 | TRBD1 | CASRNRGSGNTIYF | TGTGCCAGCAGAAACAGGGGATCTGGAAACACCATATATTTT
once | TRBJ2-6 | TRBV29-1 | NA | CSVWGGSGANVLTF | TGCAGCGTTTGGGGCGGCTCTGGGGCCAACGTCCTGACTTTC
NA | TRBJ1-5 | TRBV6-5 | NA | CASSSTTGPQHF | TGTGCCAGCAGTTCCACAACGGGGCCCCAGCATTTT
NA | TRBJ1-1 | TRBV9 | TRBD1 | CASSVDRRNTEAFF | TGTGCCAGCAGCGTGGACAGGAGGAACACTGAAGCTTTCTTT
NA | TRBJ2-7 | TRBV18 | TRBD1 | CASSPSPGQGYYEQYF | TGTGCCAGCTCACCATCCCCGGGACAGGGCTACTACGAGCAGTACTTC
NA | TRBJ2-2 | TRBV5-1 | NA | CASSSTGWQGELFF | TGCGCCAGCAGCTCGACAGGTTGGCAAGGGGAGCTGTTTTTT
NA | TRBJ2-7 | TRBV30 | TRBD1 | CAWTKQGARGYEQYF | TGTGCCTGGACTAAGCAGGGGGCGCGAGGATACGAGCAGTACTTC